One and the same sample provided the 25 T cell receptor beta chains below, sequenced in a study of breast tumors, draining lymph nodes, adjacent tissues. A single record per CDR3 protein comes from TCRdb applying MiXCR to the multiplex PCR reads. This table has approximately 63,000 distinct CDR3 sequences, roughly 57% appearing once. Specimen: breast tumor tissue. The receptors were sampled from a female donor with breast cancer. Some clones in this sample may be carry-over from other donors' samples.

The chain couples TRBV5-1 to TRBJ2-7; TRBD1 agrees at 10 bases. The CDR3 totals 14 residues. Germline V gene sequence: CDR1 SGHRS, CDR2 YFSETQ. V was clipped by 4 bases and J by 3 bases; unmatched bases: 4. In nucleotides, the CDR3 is TGCGCCAGCAGCAAGACAGGGGGCAGCTACGAGCAGTACTTC. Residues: CASSKTGGSYEQYF.

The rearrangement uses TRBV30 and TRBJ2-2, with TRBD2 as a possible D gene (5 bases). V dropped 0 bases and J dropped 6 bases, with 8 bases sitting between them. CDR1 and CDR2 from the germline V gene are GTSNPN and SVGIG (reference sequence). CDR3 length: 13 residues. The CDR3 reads CAWSVGGSGELFF. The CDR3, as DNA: TGTGCCTGGAGTGTCGGCGGGTCCGGGGAGCTGTTTTTT.

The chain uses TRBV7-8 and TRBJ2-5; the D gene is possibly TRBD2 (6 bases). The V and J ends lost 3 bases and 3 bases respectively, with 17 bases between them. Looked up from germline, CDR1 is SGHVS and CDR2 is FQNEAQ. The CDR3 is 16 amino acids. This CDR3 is CASSFSRAPGEETQYF. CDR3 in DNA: TGTGCCAGCAGCTTCTCCCGGGCCCCGGGGGAAGAGACCCAGTACTTC.

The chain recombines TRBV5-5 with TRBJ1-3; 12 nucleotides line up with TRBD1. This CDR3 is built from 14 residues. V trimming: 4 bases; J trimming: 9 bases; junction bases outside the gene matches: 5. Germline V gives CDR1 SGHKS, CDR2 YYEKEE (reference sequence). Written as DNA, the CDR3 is TGTGCCAGCAGCCCAGGGACAGGGGGCCTCACCATATATTTT. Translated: CASSPGTGGLTIYF.

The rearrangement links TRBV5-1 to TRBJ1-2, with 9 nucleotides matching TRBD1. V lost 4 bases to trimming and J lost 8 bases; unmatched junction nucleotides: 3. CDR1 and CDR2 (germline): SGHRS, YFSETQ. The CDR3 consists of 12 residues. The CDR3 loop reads CASSLQGAGYTF. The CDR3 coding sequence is TGCGCCAGCAGCCTACAGGGGGCAGGCTACACCTTC.

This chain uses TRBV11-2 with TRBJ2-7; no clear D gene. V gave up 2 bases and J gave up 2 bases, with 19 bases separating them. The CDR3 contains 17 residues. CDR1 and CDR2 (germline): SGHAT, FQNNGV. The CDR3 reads CASSLSVMRQIPYEQYF. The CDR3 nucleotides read TGTGCCAGCAGCTTAAGTGTTATGAGACAAATCCCCTACGAGCAGTACTTC.

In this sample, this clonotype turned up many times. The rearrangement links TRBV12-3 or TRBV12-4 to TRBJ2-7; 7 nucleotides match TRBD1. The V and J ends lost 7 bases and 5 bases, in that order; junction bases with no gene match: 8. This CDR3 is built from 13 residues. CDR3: CASTRQGFDEQYF. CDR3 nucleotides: TGTGCCAGCACCAGACAGGGCTTCGACGAGCAGTACTTC.

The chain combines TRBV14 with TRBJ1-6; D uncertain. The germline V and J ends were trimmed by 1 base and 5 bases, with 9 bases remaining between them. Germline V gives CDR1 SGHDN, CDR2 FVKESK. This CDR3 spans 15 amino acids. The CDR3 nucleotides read TGTGCCAGCAGCCAAGTCGGACTTAATAATTCACCCCTCCACTTT. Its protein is CASSQVGLNNSPLHF.

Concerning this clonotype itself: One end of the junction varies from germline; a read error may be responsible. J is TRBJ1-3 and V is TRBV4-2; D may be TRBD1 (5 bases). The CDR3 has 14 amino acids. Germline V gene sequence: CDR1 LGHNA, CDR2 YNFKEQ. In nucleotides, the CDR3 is TGTGCCAGCAGCCAAGGGGCAAGGGGAAACACCATACATTTT. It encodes CASSQGARGNTIHF.

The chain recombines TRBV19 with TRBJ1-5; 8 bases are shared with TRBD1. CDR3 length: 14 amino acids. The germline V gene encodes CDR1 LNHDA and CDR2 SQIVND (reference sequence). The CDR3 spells CASQGAMGNQPQHF. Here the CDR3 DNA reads TGTGCTAGTCAGGGGGCAATGGGTAATCAGCCCCAGCATTTT.

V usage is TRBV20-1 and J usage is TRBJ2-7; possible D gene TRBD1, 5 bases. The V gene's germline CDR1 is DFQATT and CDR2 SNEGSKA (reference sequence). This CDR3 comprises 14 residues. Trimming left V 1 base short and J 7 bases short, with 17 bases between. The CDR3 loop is CSARGDSQNWEQYF. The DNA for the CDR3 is TGCAGTGCTAGAGGAGACAGTCAGAACTGGGAGCAGTACTTC.

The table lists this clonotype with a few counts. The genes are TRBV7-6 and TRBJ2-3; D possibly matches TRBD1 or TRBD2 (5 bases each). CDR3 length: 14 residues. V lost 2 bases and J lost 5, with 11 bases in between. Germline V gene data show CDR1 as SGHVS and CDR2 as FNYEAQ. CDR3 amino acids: CASSLMGEQDTQYF. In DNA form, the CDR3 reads TGTGCCAGCAGCTTAATGGGGGAACAAGATACGCAGTATTTT.

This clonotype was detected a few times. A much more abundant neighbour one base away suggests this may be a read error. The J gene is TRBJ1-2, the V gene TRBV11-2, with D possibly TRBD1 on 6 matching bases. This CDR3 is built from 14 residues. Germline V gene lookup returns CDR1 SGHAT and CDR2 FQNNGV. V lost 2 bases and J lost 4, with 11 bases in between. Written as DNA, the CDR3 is TGTGCCAGCAGCTTACGGGGGGGGCCCTATGGCTACACCTTC. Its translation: CASSLRGGPYGYTF.

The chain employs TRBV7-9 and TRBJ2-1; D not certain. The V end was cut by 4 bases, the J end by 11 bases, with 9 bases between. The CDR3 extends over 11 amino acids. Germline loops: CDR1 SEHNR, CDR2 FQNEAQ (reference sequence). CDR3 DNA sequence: TGTGCCAGCAGCTGGGATCCCAAGCAGTTCTTC. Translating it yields CASSWDPKQFF.

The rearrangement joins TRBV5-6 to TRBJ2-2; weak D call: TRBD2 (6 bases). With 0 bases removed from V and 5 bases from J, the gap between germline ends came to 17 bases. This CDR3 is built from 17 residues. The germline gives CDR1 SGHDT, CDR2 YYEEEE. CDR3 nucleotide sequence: TGTGCCAGCAGCTTGGAGGCAGGTACGGGGAGGACCGGGGAGCTGTTTTTT. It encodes CASSLEAGTGRTGELFF.

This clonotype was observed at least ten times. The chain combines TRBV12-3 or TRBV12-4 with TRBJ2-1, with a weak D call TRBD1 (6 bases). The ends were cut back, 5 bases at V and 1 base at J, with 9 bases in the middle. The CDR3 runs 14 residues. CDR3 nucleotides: TGTGCCAGCAGTCCCGGACAGTCCTACAATGAGCAGTTCTTC. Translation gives CASSPGQSYNEQFF.

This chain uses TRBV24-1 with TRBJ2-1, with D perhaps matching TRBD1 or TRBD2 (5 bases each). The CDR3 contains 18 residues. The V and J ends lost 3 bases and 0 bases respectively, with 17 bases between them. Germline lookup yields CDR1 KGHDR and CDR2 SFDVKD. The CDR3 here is CATSDPRASRGSYNEQFF. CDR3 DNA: TGTGCCACCAGTGATCCCAGGGCCTCGAGGGGCTCCTACAATGAGCAGTTCTTC.

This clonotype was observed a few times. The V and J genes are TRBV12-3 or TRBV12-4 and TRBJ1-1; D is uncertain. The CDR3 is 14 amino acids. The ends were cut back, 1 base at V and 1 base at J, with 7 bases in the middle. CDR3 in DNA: TGTGCCAGCAGTTTAGAAAGAGGGAACACTGAAGCTTTCTTT. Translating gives CASSLERGNTEAFF.

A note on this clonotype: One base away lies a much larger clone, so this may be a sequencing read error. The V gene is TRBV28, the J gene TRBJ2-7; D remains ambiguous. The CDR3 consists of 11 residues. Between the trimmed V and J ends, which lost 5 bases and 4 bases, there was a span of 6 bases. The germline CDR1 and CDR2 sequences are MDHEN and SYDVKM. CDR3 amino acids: CASSRLYEQYF. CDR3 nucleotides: TGTGCCAGCAGTCGGCTATACGAGCAGTACTTC.

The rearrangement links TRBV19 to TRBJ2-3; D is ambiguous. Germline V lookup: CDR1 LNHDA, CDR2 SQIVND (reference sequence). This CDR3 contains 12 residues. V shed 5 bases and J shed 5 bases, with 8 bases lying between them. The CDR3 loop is CASSLARDTQYF. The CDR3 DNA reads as TGTGCCAGTAGTCTGGCGAGAGATACGCAGTATTTT.

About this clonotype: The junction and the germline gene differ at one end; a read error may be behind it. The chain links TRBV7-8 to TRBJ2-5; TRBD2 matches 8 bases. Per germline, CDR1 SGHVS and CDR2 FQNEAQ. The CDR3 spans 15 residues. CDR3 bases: TGTGCCAGCGGCTTATCCGGGGGGGTTGCAGAGACCCAGCACTTC. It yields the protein CASGLSGGVAETQHF.

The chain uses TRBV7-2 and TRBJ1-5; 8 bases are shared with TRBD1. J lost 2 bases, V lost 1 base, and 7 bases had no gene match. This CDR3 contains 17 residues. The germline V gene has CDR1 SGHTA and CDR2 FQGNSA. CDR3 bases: TGTGCCAGCAGCTTAGGGCAGGGGGCGGGGGGCAATCAGCCCCAGCATTTT. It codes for CASSLGQGAGGNQPQHF.

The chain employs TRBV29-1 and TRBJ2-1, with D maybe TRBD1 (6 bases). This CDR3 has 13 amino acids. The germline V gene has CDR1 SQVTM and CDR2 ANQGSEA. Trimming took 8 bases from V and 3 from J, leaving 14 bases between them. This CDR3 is CSLVGALYNEQFF. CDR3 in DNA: TGCAGCTTGGTGGGGGCCCTCTACAATGAGCAGTTCTTC.

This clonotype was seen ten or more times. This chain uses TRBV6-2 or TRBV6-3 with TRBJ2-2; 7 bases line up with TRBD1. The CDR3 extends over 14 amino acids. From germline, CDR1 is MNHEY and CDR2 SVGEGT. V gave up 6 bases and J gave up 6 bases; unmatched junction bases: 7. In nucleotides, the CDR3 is TGTGCCAGCAGCTCCACAGGGGAATCCGGGGAGCTGTTTTTT. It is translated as CASSSTGESGELFF.

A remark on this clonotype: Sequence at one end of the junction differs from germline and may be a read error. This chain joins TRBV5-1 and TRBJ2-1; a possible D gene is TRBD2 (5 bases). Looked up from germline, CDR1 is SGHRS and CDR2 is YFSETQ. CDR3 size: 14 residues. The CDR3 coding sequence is TGTGCCAGCAGCATTGGCGGGCCTGGGAATGAGCAGTTCTTC. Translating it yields CASSIGGPGNEQFF. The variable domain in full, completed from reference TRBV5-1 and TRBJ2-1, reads KAGVTQTPRYLIKTRGQQVTLSCSPISGHRSVSWYQQTPGQGLQFLFEYFSETQRNKGNFPGRFSGRQFSNSRSEMNVSTLELGDSALYLCASSIGGPGNEQFFGPGTRLTVL.